The 8 T cell receptor beta chains reported below all come from one sample, sequenced in a study of OX40 agonist ivuxolimab in advanced cancers. Data came from immunoSEQ multiplex PCR; TCRdb stores just in-frame clones and leaves some out. The repertoire holds some 46,000 clones, with approximately 86% as singletons. This specimen consisted of CD4+ or CD8+ T cells sorted from blood, obtained in a trial of the OX40 agonist ivuxolimab. These receptors were taken from an adult with an advanced solid tumor such as melanoma, head and neck, liver or kidney cancer.

V is TRBV6-5 and J is TRBJ2-1, with no clear D. The germline V gene encodes CDR1 MNHEY and CDR2 SVGAGI. Trimming removed 0 bases at V and 6 bases at J, with 12 bases between. The CDR3 has 15 amino acids. The CDR3 here is CASSYSPPYSNEQFF. The CDR3 region has the DNA TGTGCCAGCAGTTACTCACCCCCCTATAGCAATGAGCAGTTCTTC.

For the CDR3, the DNA is TGTGCCAGCAGTTTTTTGTCGGGGGGGCTCTTCAATGAGCAGTTCTTC. Translation gives CASSFLSGGLFNEQFF. J is TRBJ2-1 and V is TRBV27, with 8 bases aligning to TRBD2. The CDR3 has 16 residues. Germline V CDR1 and CDR2: MNHEY, SMNVEV (reference sequence). The V segment lost 3 bases and the J segment 6 bases; nucleotides outside the gene matches: 10.

This clone was found many times. An end of the junction differs from the germline gene, which may be a read error. At the DNA level, this CDR3 is encoded by other sequences in the same sample as well. The chain uses TRBV4-1 and TRBJ1-6, with 7 bases matching TRBD1. The CDR3 consists of 16 residues. CDR1 is MGHRA and CDR2 is YSYEKL in the germline V gene. As DNA, the CDR3 is TGTGCCAGCAGCCAGGAAACAGGGGAAGGTGATTCACCCCTCCACTTT. Its translation is CASSQETGEGDSPLHF.

This sequence joins TRBV19 and TRBJ1-5, with TRBD1 as a possible D gene (5 bases). CDR1 is LNHDA and CDR2 is SQIVND in the germline V gene (reference sequence). Trimming removed 5 bases from V and 1 base from J, with 12 bases in between. The CDR3 has 15 residues. The CDR3 DNA reads TGTGCCAGTAGTCCTCAGGGTTGGAGCAATCAGCCCCAGCATTTT. Translation: CASSPQGWSNQPQHF.

The chain couples TRBV6-5 to TRBJ1-2; tentative D call: TRBD1 (6 bases). The CDR3 runs to 12 residues. Trimming pared 8 bases from V and 4 bases from J, leaving 11 bases between. CDR1 and CDR2 from the germline V gene are MNHEY and SVGAGI. CDR3 nucleotides: TGTGCCAGCCGCGGGGGCTCCTATGGCTACACCTTC. Translated: CASRGGSYGYTF.

V is TRBV7-2 and J is TRBJ2-7; maybe TRBD1 (5 bases). This CDR3 contains 15 residues. Germline V gene data show CDR1 as SGHTA and CDR2 as FQGNSA. V was trimmed by 3 bases and J by 2 bases, leaving 14 bases between them. The CDR3 DNA follows: TGTGCCAGCAGCTTTAGCCCCGACAGAGCCTACGAGCAGTACGTC. Amino acids: CASSFSPDRAYEQYV.

J is TRBJ1-2 and V is TRBV11-2, with TRBD1 matching 8 bases. The CDR3 has 15 residues. The ends lost 4 bases at V and 7 bases at J; junction bases unmatched: 11. The germline V gene encodes CDR1 SGHAT and CDR2 FQNNGV. The CDR3 loop reads CASSSTGQGPFGYTF. The CDR3 coding sequence is TGTGCCAGCAGCTCCACCGGACAGGGACCCTTTGGCTACACCTTC.

This clone was detected once. The rearrangement uses TRBV13 and TRBJ2-3; unclear D gene. CDR1 and CDR2 (germline): PRHDT, FYEKMQ (reference sequence). This CDR3 has 12 residues. V was trimmed by 5 bases and J by 1 base, leaving 4 bases between them. CDR3 protein: CASSLRTDTQYF. CDR3 nucleotides: TGTGCCAGCAGCCTCCGCACAGATACGCAGTATTTT. Full variable domain (missing parts from reference TRBV13 and TRBJ2-3): AAGVIQSPRHLIKEKRETATLKCYPIPRHDTVYWYQQGPGQDPQFLISFYEKMQSDKGSIPDRFSAQQFSDYHSELNMSSLELGDSALYFCASSLRTDTQYFGPGTRLTVL.